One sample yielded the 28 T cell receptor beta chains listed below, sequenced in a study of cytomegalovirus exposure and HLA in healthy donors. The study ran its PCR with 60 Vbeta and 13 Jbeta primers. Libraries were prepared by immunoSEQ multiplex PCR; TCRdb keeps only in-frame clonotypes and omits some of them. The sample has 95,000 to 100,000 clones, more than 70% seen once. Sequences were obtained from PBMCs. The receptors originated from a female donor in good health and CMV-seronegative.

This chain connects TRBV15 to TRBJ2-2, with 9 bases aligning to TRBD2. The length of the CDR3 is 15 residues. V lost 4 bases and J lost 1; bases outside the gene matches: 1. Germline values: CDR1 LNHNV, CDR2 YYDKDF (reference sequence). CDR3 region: CATSTAGGNTGELFF. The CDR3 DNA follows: TGTGCCACCAGCACAGCGGGAGGGAACACCGGGGAGCTGTTTTTT. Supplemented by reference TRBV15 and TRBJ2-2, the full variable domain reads DAMVIQNPRYQVTQFGKPVTLSCSQTLNHNVMYWYQQKSSQAPKLLFHYYDKDFNNEADTPDNFQSRRPNTSFCFLDIRSPGLGDTAMYLCATSTAGGNTGELFFGEGSRLTVL.

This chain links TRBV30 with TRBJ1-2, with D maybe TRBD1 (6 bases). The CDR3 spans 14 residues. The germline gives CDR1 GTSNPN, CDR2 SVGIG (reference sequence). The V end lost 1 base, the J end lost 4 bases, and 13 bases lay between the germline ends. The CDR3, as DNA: TGTGCCTGGAGTGAAGTCCCCAGGGGCTATGGCTACACCTTC. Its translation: CAWSEVPRGYGYTF.

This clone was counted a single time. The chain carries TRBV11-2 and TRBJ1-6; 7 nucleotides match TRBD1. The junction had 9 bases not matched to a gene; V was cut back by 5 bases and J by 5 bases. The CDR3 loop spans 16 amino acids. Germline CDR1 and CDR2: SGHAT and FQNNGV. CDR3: CASSRRDSRDNSPLHF. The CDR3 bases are TGTGCCAGCAGCCGCCGGGACAGCCGTGATAATTCACCCCTCCACTTT.

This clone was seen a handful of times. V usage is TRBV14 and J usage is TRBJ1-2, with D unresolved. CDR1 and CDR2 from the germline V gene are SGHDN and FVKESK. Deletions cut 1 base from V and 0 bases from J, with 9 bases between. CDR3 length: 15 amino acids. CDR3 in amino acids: CASSQGLTPNYGYTF. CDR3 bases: TGTGCCAGCAGCCAAGGATTAACACCTAACTATGGCTACACCTTC.

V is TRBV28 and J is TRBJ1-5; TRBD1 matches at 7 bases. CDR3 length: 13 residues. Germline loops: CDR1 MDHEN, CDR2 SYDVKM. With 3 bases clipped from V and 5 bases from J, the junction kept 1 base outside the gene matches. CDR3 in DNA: TGTGCCAGCAGTTTGACAGGGCATCAGCCCCAGCATTTT. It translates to CASSLTGHQPQHF.

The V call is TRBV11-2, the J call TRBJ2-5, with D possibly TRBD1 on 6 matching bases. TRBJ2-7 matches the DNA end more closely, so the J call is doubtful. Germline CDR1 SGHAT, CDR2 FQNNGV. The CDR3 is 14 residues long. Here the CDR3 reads CASSGTGTPYEQYF. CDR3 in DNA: TGTGCCAGCAGCGGTACCGGGACACCCTACGAGCAGTACTTC.

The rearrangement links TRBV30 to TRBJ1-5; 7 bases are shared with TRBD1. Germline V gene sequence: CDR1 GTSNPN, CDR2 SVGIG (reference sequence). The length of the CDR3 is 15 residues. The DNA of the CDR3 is TGTGCTTGTTCAGGGGGAACTATCGACGATCAGCCCCAGCATTTT. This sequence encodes CACSGGTIDDQPQHF. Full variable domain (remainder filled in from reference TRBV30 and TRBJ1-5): SQTIHQWPATLVQPVGSPLSLECTVEGTSNPNLYWYRQAAGRGLQLLFYSVGIGQISSEVPQNLSASRPQDRQFILSSKKLLLSDSGFYLCACSGGTIDDQPQHFGDGTRLSIL.

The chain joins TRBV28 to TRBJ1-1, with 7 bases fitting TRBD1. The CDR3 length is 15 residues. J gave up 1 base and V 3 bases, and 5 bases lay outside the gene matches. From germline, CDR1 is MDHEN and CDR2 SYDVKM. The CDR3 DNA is TGTGCCAGCAGTTTGAGGGGACAGTGGAACACTGAAGCTTTCTTT. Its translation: CASSLRGQWNTEAFF.

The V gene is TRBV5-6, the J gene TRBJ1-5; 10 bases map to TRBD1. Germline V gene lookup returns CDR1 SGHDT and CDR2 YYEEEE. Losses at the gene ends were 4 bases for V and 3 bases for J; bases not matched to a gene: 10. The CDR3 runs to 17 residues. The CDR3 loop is CASSRLGQGILNQPQHF. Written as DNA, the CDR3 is TGTGCCAGCAGCCGTCTGGGACAGGGGATACTCAATCAGCCCCAGCATTTT.

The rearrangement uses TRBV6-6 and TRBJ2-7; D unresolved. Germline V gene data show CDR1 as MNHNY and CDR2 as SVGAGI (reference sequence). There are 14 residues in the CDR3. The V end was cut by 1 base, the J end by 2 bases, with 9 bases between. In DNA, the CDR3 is TGTGCCAGCAGTTACTACTTTGAGGCCTACGAGCAGTACTTC. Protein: CASSYYFEAYEQYF.

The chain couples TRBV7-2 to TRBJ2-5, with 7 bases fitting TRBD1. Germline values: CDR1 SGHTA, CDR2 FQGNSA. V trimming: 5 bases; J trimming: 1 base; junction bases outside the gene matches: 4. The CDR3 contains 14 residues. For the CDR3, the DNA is TGTGCCAGCAGCCCAGGGGGTCTCCAAGAGACCCAGTACTTC. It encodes CASSPGGLQETQYF.

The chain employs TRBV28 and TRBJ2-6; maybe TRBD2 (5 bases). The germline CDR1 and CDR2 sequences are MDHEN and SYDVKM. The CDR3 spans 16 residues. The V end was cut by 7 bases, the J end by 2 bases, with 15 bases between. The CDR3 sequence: CASTSNRRPGANVLTF. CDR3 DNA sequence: TGTGCCAGCACCTCGAATCGGAGGCCTGGGGCCAACGTCCTGACTTTC.

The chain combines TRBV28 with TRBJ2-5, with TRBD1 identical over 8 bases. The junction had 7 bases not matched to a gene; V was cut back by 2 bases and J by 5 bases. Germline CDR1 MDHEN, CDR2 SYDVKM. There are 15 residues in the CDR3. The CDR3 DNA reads TGTGCCAGCAGTTTAATGACAGGGGCGGGTGAGACCCAGTACTTC. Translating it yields CASSLMTGAGETQYF. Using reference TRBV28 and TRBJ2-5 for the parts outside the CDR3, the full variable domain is DVKVTQSSRYLVKRTGEKVFLECVQDMDHENMFWYRQDPGLGLRLIYFSYDVKMKEKGDIPEGYSVSREKKERFSLILESASTNQTSMYLCASSLMTGAGETQYFGPGTRLLVL.

The CDR3 sequence: CASSPIGDEQYF. CDR3 sequence (DNA): TGTGCCAGCTCTCCTATTGGAGACGAGCAGTACTTC. This sequence joins TRBV18 and TRBJ2-7; D not certain. Germline V CDR1 and CDR2: KGHSH, LQKENI. V lost 6 bases to trimming and J lost 5 bases, with 11 bases between them. The CDR3 contains 12 residues.

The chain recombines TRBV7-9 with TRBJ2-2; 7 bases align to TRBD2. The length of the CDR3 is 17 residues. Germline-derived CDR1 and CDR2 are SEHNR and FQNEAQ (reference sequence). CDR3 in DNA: TGTTCCCCTCTCCCCAGGTTAGCGGGCTCGAACACCGGGGAGCTGTTTTTT. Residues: CSPLPRLAGSNTGELFF. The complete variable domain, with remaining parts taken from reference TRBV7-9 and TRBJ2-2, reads DTGVSQNPRHKITKRGQNVTFRCDPISEHNRLYWYRQTLGQGPEFLTYFQNEAQLEKSRLLSDRFSAERPKGSFSTLEIQRTEQGDSAMYLCSPLPRLAGSNTGELFFGEGSRLTVL.

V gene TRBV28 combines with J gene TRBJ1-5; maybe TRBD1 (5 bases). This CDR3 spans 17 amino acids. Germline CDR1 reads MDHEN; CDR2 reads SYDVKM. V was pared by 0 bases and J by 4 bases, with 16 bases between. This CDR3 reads CASSLWTAQLNNQPQHF. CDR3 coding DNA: TGTGCCAGCAGTTTATGGACAGCTCAACTGAATAATCAGCCCCAGCATTTT.

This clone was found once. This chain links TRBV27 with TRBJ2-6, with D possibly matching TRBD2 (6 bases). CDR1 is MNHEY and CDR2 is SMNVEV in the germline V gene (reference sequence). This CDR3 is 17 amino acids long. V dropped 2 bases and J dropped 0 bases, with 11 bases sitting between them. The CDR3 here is CASSLLASRSGANVLTF. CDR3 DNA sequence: TGTGCCAGCAGTTTACTAGCGTCCCGCTCTGGGGCCAACGTCCTGACTTTC.

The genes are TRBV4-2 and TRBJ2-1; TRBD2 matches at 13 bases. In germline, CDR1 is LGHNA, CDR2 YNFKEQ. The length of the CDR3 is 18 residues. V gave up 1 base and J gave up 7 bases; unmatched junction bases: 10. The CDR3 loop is CASSQVELAGGPENEQFF. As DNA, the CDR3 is TGTGCCAGCAGCCAAGTAGAACTAGCGGGAGGGCCGGAAAATGAGCAGTTCTTC.

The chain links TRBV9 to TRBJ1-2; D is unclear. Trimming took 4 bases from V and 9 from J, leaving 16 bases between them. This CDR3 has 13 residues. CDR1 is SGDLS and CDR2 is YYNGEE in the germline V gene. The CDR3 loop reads CASSPREGGSYTF. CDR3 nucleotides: TGTGCCAGCAGCCCTCGTGAGGGCGGTAGCTACACCTTC.

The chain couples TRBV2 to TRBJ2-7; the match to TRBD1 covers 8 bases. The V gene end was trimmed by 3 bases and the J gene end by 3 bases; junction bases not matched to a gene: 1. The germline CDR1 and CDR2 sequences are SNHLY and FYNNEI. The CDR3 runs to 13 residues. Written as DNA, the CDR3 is TGTGCCAGCAGTGAGGACAGGGACTACGAGCAGTACTTC. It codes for CASSEDRDYEQYF.

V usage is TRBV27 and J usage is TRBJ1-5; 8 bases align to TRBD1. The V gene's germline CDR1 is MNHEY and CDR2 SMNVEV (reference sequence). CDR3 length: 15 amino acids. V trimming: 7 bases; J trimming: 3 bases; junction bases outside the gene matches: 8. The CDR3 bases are TGTGCCAGCAAGTCAGGGGGCGGCGACAATCAGCCCCAGCATTTT. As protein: CASKSGGGDNQPQHF.

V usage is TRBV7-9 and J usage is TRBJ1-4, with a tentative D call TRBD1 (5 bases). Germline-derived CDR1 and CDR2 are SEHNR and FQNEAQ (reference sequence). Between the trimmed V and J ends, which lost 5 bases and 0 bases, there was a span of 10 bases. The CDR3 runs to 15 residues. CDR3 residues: CASSAWTTTNEKLFF. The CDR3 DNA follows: TGTGCCAGCAGCGCCTGGACAACAACTAATGAAAAACTGTTTTTT. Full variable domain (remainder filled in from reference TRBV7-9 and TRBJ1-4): DTGVSQNPRHKITKRGQNVTFRCDPISEHNRLYWYRQTLGQGPEFLTYFQNEAQLEKSRLLSDRFSAERPKGSFSTLEIQRTEQGDSAMYLCASSAWTTTNEKLFFGSGTQLSVL.

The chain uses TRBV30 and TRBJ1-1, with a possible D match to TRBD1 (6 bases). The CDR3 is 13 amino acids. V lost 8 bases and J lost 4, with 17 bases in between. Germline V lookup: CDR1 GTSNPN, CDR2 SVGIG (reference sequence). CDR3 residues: CAQRGTGRTEAFF. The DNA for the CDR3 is TGTGCCCAGCGAGGAACAGGGCGCACTGAAGCTTTCTTT.

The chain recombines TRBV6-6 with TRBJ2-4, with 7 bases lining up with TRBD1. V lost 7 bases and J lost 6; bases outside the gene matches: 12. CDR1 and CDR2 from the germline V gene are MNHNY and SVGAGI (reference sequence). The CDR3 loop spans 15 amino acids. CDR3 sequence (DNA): TGTGCCAGCACCACGGGACAGTTAAACATAAACATTCAGTACTTC. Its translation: CASTTGQLNINIQYF.

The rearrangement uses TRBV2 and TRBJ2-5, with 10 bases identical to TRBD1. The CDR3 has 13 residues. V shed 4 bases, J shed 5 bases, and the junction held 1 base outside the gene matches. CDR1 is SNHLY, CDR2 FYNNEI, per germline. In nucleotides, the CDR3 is TGTGCCAGCAGTGGACAGGGGGCGGAGACCCAGTACTTC. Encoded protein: CASSGQGAETQYF.

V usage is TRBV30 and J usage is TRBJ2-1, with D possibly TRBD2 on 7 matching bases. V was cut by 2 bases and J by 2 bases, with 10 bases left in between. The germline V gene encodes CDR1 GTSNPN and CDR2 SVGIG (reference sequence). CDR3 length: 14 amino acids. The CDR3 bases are TGTGCCTGGAGTTTAGGGGGGGCCTACAATGAGCAGTTCTTC. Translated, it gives CAWSLGGAYNEQFF.

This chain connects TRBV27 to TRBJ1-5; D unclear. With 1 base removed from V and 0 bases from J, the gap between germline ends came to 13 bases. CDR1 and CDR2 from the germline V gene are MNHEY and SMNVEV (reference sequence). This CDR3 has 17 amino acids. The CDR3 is CASSLWSGSHSNQPQHF. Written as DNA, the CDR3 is TGTGCCAGCAGTTTATGGTCGGGTTCTCATAGCAATCAGCCCCAGCATTTT.

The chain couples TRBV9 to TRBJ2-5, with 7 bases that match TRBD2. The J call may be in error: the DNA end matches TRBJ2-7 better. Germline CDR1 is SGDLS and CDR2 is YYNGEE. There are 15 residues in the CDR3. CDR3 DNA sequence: TGTGCCAGCAGCGTAGGTGGCGGGAGTTTGGACGAGCAGTACTTC. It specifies CASSVGGGSLDEQYF.